This paragraph reports one T cell receptor beta chain. The antigen it recognizes is unknown. No much larger clone exists at a distance of one base, and base qualities are not known. The sample comes from a study of shared clonotypes between healthy human individuals (TCRdb year 2020). In the study overall: Two women and a few men aged 18 to 49 years were included in the cohort. For each donor, CD4 naive and CD4 memory were each run on three plates, CD8 naive on two plates, and CD8 memory on one plate. To estimate repertoire size and how much clonotypes are shared between individuals, the study performed deep sequencing of blood TCR repertoires from a few healthy adults. To increase sequencing depth and limit assay-specific biases, TCR repertoire library preparation and sequencing were carried out by different laboratories using diverse techniques. Per donor, leukapheresis produced somewhere between about 0.85 and 8.9 billion PBMCs.

Deletion took 0 bases off V and 2 bases off J, with a span of 12 bases between the germline ends. The CDR3 runs 16 residues from the cysteine to the phenylalanine. Just the 48-base CDR3 DNA is kept, in frame starting at base 1. CDR1 and CDR2 (MNHEY, SMNVEV) derive from the germline V gene (reference sequence). Using the deep immunoSEQ assay, multiplex PCR amplified TCR CDR3 regions from genomic DNA. Genomic DNA extracted from each cell subset was distributed evenly over all wells of several immunoSEQ 96-well plates, and each plate served as one replicate. Each replicate PCR for sorted subsets received about 0.2 ug genomic DNA, equal to some 32,000 T cell genomes. The purified libraries were quantified using a Qubit 3.0 fluorometer, sized with a Bioanalyzer 2100, and then quantified again using the KAPA Library Quantification kit. Every immunoSEQ 96-well plate was sequenced on a separate single-read 150-cycle Illumina NextSeq 550 flow cell. From the authors' description of their analysis: Because the immunoSEQ output included only junctional sequences and no quality scores, the filtering could not be the same as the filtering used for full-length reads. Sequences were annotated with PyIR, a Python wrapper for IgBLAST v1.9, using IMGT germline references to assign V/J genes and CDR3. Reads were removed for weak V/J assignments (E-value above 1e-6), missing CDR3, stop codons, out-of-frame junctions, or ambiguous translated residues. V3J clonotypes were defined by identical inferred V gene, J gene, and CDR3 amino acid sequence. To compute the percentage overlap between repertoires, the number of shared unique clonotypes was divided by the size of the smaller repertoire. RTK rarefaction, the Chao1 estimator, and Recon v2.1 estimates of unobserved clonotypes were used to assess repertoire richness. Generation probabilities for all TCRbeta clonotypes obtained by the gDNA method from a handful of donors were computed using OLGA. This is the immuneACCESS table as TCRdb keeps it, with only in-frame sequences that have V and J called. A part of the clones is gone; compared with another copy, unresolved V genes explain less than half, and the rest is unexplained. For V, J and clone size, that table is used; D and trimming come from the DNA. For this sample the table gives hundreds of thousands of clones, of which more than 70% were detected only once. The leading ten clones occupy 1.5% to 2% of the sample.

What the authors observed across the whole study: The small number of donors limited the genetic and exposure-history diversity represented. When several donors were compared, the shared fraction of clonotypes was around 5% for naive CD4, roughly 3.3% for naive CD8, 2.3% for memory CD4, and 0.4% for memory CD8. Naive subsets generally had larger estimated clonotype richness than memory subsets did. Clonotypes shared by all four sorted-subset donors showed higher generation probabilities than non-shared clonotypes. Sampling was restricted to blood, and TCR repertoires in tissues likely differ from the TCR repertoires found in blood. Rarefaction of sorted-subset datasets indicated incomplete sequencing despite the large sequencing depth. Pairwise subsampling led to the expectation that sequencing depth would affect the degree of clonotype sharing among donors.

The donors were healthy, HIV-negative adults who had no recently reported acute infections or vaccinations. Only Caucasian adults living in Nashville, Tennessee, USA were represented among the donors. CD4+ T cells were enriched by magnetic negative selection, after which naive cells were positively selected on CD45RA and the negative fraction was taken as the memory subset. Blood was obtained by leukapheresis, after which PBMCs were separated by Ficoll-Histopaque density gradient centrifugation and cryopreserved in liquid nitrogen vapor phase. Analytical flow cytometry was used to check the purity and quantity of each magnetically sorted T cell population. Each sorted fraction had its genomic DNA isolated and then quantified by UV absorbance on a Nanodrop 2000c.

The chain uses TRBV27 and TRBJ2-3, with a tentative D gene TRBD2 over 6 matching bases. Input material: memory CD4+ T cells sorted from blood. The cell subset or site label, as the study defines it: CD45RA-negative fraction. This receptor was obtained from a young woman in good health. The sequenced DNA is TGTGCCAGCAGTTTATCCGCGCGGGGAAACACAGATACGCAGTATTTT. Its protein reads: CASSLSARGNTDTQYF.